Listed below are T cell receptor beta chains from one sample, sequenced in a study of cytomegalovirus exposure and HLA in healthy donors. Clones were sequenced by immunoSEQ multiplex PCR, and TCRdb holds only the in-frame ones, with some missing. The repertoire has some 130,000 clones, approximately 71% of them found once; the top ten carry approximately 2%. The sample comprised PBMCs. The receptors here all came from a man aged 25 to 40 in good health and CMV-seronegative. Each CDR3 is given with its conserved first and last residue. The D gene is left open where the match is weak. Part of the rows lack a size; the others show once, few, many or a class for expanded clones.

abundance: -
j_gene: TRBJ2-7
len: 13
v_gene: TRBV27
d_gene: -
CDR3nt: TGTGCCAGCAGTTTCGGACTCTTGAACGAGCAGTACTTC
CDR3aa: CASSFGLLNEQYF

abundance: -
j_gene: TRBJ1-1
len: 17
v_gene: TRBV7-8
d_gene: -
CDR3nt: TGTGCCAGCAGCTCCGTGGCTTTTCAGGGGACAAACACTGAAGCTTTCTTT
CDR3aa: CASSSVAFQGTNTEAFF

abundance: -
j_gene: TRBJ1-2
len: 14
v_gene: TRBV19
d_gene: TRBD1
CDR3nt: TGTGCCAGTAGTGGTTACAGGGGGGACTATGGCTACACCTTC
CDR3aa: CASSGYRGDYGYTF

abundance: -
j_gene: TRBJ2-7
len: 14
v_gene: TRBV9
d_gene: -
CDR3nt: TGTGCCAGCAGCGACAACCAGGGGGGCTACGAGCAGTACTTC
CDR3aa: CASSDNQGGYEQYF

abundance: -
j_gene: TRBJ2-1
len: 15
v_gene: TRBV7-3
d_gene: TRBD1
CDR3nt: TGTGCCAGCACCCCGACAGGGGGCGTTCACGATGAGCAGTTCTTC
CDR3aa: CASTPTGGVHDEQFF

abundance: -
j_gene: TRBJ2-5
len: 15
v_gene: TRBV15
d_gene: -
CDR3nt: TGTGCCACCAGCAGAGAAGTTGGAGTCCGGGAGACCCAGTACTTC
CDR3aa: CATSREVGVRETQYF

abundance: -
j_gene: TRBJ1-2
len: 14
v_gene: TRBV27
d_gene: TRBD1
CDR3nt: TGTGCCAGCAGTTTAGACAGGGGAAACTATGGCTACACCTTC
CDR3aa: CASSLDRGNYGYTF

abundance: -
j_gene: TRBJ1-2
len: 14
v_gene: TRBV7-9
d_gene: -
CDR3nt: TGTGCCAGCAGCTCCCTTTTTCGGGAATATGGCTACACCTTC
CDR3aa: CASSSLFREYGYTF

abundance: few
j_gene: TRBJ2-7
len: 14
v_gene: TRBV11-3
d_gene: -
CDR3nt: TGTGCCAGCAGCTTAGGGGAGAGCTCCTACGAGCAGTACTTC
CDR3aa: CASSLGESSYEQYF

abundance: -
j_gene: TRBJ2-5
len: 13
v_gene: TRBV4-2
d_gene: TRBD1
CDR3nt: TGTGCCAGCAGCCAATCAGGGGGAGAGACCCAGTACTTC
CDR3aa: CASSQSGGETQYF

abundance: -
j_gene: TRBJ2-1
len: 15
v_gene: TRBV7-3
d_gene: TRBD2
CDR3nt: TGTGCCAGCAGCTTAACGGCTAGCGGGTACAATGAGCAGTTCTTC
CDR3aa: CASSLTASGYNEQFF

abundance: -
j_gene: TRBJ2-2
len: 11
v_gene: TRBV5-1
d_gene: -
CDR3nt: TGCGCCAGCAGTGCGGCCGGGGAGCTGTTTTTT
CDR3aa: CASSAAGELFF

abundance: -
j_gene: TRBJ2-2
len: 15
v_gene: TRBV7-9
d_gene: -
CDR3nt: TGTGCCAGCAGCTTAGGCAACAGGAACACCGGGGAGCTGTTTTTT
CDR3aa: CASSLGNRNTGELFF

abundance: once
j_gene: TRBJ2-5
len: 13
v_gene: TRBV29-1
d_gene: -
CDR3nt: TGCAGCGTCGACATCCATTTCGGAGAGACCCAGTACTTC
CDR3aa: CSVDIHFGETQYF

abundance: -
j_gene: TRBJ2-1
len: 16
v_gene: TRBV27
d_gene: TRBD2
CDR3nt: TGTGCCAGCACCCCTCCACCCGGGACTAGCGTAAATGAGCAGTTCTTC
CDR3aa: CASTPPPGTSVNEQFF

abundance: -
j_gene: TRBJ2-4
len: 14
v_gene: TRBV27
d_gene: TRBD1
CDR3nt: TGTGCCAGCAGCCGACAGGGGCCCAAAAACATTCAGTACTTC
CDR3aa: CASSRQGPKNIQYF

abundance: -
j_gene: TRBJ2-3
len: 12
v_gene: TRBV5-8
d_gene: -
CDR3nt: TGTGCCGGTTCTCGACAGGCGGATACGCAGTATTTT
CDR3aa: CAGSRQADTQYF

abundance: -
j_gene: TRBJ1-1
len: 13
v_gene: TRBV7-6
d_gene: -
CDR3nt: TGTGCCAGCAGCTTATCAGAGAACACTGAAGCTTTCTTT
CDR3aa: CASSLSENTEAFF

abundance: -
j_gene: TRBJ1-1
len: 15
v_gene: TRBV18
d_gene: TRBD1
CDR3nt: TGTGCCAGCTCACCCGACGACAGGGTTAACACTGAAGCTTTCTTT
CDR3aa: CASSPDDRVNTEAFF

abundance: -
j_gene: TRBJ1-1
len: 11
v_gene: TRBV27
d_gene: -
CDR3nt: TGTGCCAGCAGTCCTGGCGGGAGAGCTTTCTTT
CDR3aa: CASSPGGRAFF

abundance: -
j_gene: TRBJ2-5
len: 15
v_gene: TRBV9
d_gene: -
CDR3nt: TGTGCCAGCAGCGCTCAGACAGGTCCGCGAGAGACCCAGTACTTC
CDR3aa: CASSAQTGPRETQYF

abundance: -
j_gene: TRBJ2-7
len: 12
v_gene: TRBV2
d_gene: TRBD2
CDR3nt: TGTGCCAGCGCCGGCGGGAGATACGAGCAGTACTTC
CDR3aa: CASAGGRYEQYF

abundance: -
j_gene: TRBJ2-1
len: 13
v_gene: TRBV28
d_gene: -
CDR3nt: TGTGCCAGCAGTTTGGGTCAGGACAATGAGCAGTTCTTC
CDR3aa: CASSLGQDNEQFF

abundance: -
j_gene: TRBJ1-5
len: 16
v_gene: TRBV27
d_gene: TRBD1
CDR3nt: TGTGCCAGCAGTCCGGGGACAGGGGATGGGAATCAGCCCCAGCATTTT
CDR3aa: CASSPGTGDGNQPQHF

abundance: -
j_gene: TRBJ1-3
len: 15
v_gene: TRBV30
d_gene: TRBD1
CDR3nt: TGTGCCTGGAGTCGGACAGGGTCGCTCGGAAACACCATATATTTT
CDR3aa: CAWSRTGSLGNTIYF

abundance: few
j_gene: TRBJ2-7
len: 15
v_gene: TRBV27
d_gene: TRBD2
CDR3nt: TGTGCCAGCGGACCCCTCGGGACTAGACCCTACGAGCAGTACTTC
CDR3aa: CASGPLGTRPYEQYF

abundance: -
j_gene: TRBJ1-4
len: 15
v_gene: TRBV5-1
d_gene: -
CDR3nt: TGCGCCAGCAGCTTGTGGGGGCAAGCTAATGAAAAACTGTTTTTT
CDR3aa: CASSLWGQANEKLFF

abundance: few
j_gene: TRBJ2-3
len: 17
v_gene: TRBV15
d_gene: TRBD2
CDR3nt: TGTGCCACCAGCAGCCCCCAGGAGGCTAGCGGGAGAGATACGCAGTATTTT
CDR3aa: CATSSPQEASGRDTQYF

abundance: -
j_gene: TRBJ1-5
len: 16
v_gene: TRBV18
d_gene: TRBD1
CDR3nt: TGTGCCAGCTCACTCACAGGGGGCGATAGCAATCAGCCCCAGCATTTT
CDR3aa: CASSLTGGDSNQPQHF

abundance: -
j_gene: TRBJ2-1
len: 13
v_gene: TRBV6-5
d_gene: -
CDR3nt: TGTGCCAGCGCTACAGGGACCTACAATGAGCAGTTCTTC
CDR3aa: CASATGTYNEQFF